The 23 T cell receptor beta chains presented below share a single source sample, sequenced in a study of control samples from healthy donors and cancer patients. The method was immunoSEQ multiplex PCR; TCRdb's version includes in-frame clones alone and lacks a portion of them. The repertoire includes some 130,000 clones, over 85% of them detected once, and 5.5% to 7% sits in the top ten. Sequencing was performed on blood. The receptors originated from a man between 18 and 35 years old in good health.

The chain recombines TRBV2 with TRBJ1-4; D gene ambiguous. V lost 1 base and J lost 4, with 16 bases in between. Germline CDR1 is SNHLY and CDR2 is FYNNEI. This CDR3 comprises 17 residues. Written as DNA, the CDR3 is TGTGCCAGCAGTGAAGGCAAGGGTCCTACCGGTAATGAAAAACTGTTTTTT. Its protein product is CASSEGKGPTGNEKLFF.

This chain connects TRBV4-2 to TRBJ2-7; D possibly corresponds to TRBD1 (7 bases). Per the germline V gene, CDR1 is LGHNA and CDR2 is YNFKEQ. This CDR3 is built from 17 residues. Deletions cut 2 bases from V and 0 bases from J, with 17 bases between. The CDR3 nucleotides are TGTGCCAGCAGCCAACCAACCGCGCAGGGGGGCTCCTACGAGCAGTACTTC. It specifies CASSQPTAQGGSYEQYF.

V and J are TRBV10-1 and TRBJ2-1, with 10 bases aligning to TRBD1. The V gene end was trimmed by 5 bases and the J gene end by 0 bases; junction bases not matched to a gene: 10. In germline, CDR1 is WNHNN, CDR2 SYGVQD (reference sequence). The CDR3 sequence is 18 residues long. The DNA of the CDR3 is TGCGCCAGCAGTTGTCGGGACAGGGGCTCAAACTCCTACAATGAGCAGTTCTTC. This gives the protein CASSCRDRGSNSYNEQFF.

The V call is TRBV6-1, the J call TRBJ1-5; a possible D gene is TRBD1 (5 bases). The CDR3 runs 12 residues. The V gene lost 3 bases and the J gene lost 6 bases, with 6 bases spanning the gap. Looked up from germline, CDR1 is MNHNS and CDR2 is SASEGT. CDR3 DNA sequence: TGTGCCAGCAGTGAGGGGACTCAGCCCCAGCATTTT. Its translation is CASSEGTQPQHF.

The chain joins TRBV5-1 to TRBJ2-3, with TRBD2 matching 14 bases. The CDR3 length is 16 residues. V was pared by 0 bases and J by 5 bases, with 2 bases of the junction left unmatched. Germline CDR1 reads SGHRS; CDR2 reads YFSETQ. The CDR3 region has the DNA TGCGCCAGCAGCTTGGGACTAGCGGGGGGGAGAGATACGCAGTATTTT. Translation: CASSLGLAGGRDTQYF.

The chain combines TRBV12-1 with TRBJ1-3; the D call in the table, TRBD1, was not verified against the DNA. TRBV12-1 has pseudogene status. CDR3 length: 16 amino acids. The CDR3 is CASSFPDSYSGNTIYF. The DNA of the CDR3 is TGTGCCAGCAGCTTTCCGGACAGCTACTCTGGAAACACCATATATTTT.

The chain carries TRBV4-2 and TRBJ2-2, with a weak D call TRBD2 (5 bases). The CDR3 consists of 15 residues. Germline assignment: CDR1 LGHNA and CDR2 YNFKEQ. With 1 base removed from V and 0 bases from J, the gap between germline ends came to 6 bases. The CDR3 spells CASSQGTSNTGELFF. In DNA form, the CDR3 reads TGTGCCAGCAGCCAAGGGACTTCGAACACCGGGGAGCTGTTTTTT.

V and J are TRBV21-1 and TRBJ1-1; the DNA was not used to check the table's D call, TRBD1. TRBV21-1 counts as a pseudogene. CDR3 length: 20 residues. The CDR3 here is CASSPLILGRTRTFNTEAFF. CDR3 coding DNA: TGTGCCAGCAGCCCTTTAATATTAGGTCGGACACGAACATTTAACACTGAAGCTTTCTTT.

The count of this clone is one. This chain connects TRBV7-2 to TRBJ2-5; tentative D call: TRBD2 (7 bases). V was clipped by 7 bases and J by 5 bases, with 17 bases between them. CDR1 and CDR2 (germline): SGHTA, FQGNSA. This CDR3 comprises 14 residues. CDR3 residues: CASTKAGAPETQYF. The CDR3 DNA is TGTGCCAGCACTAAGGCGGGGGCCCCGGAGACCCAGTACTTC.

This rearrangement joins TRBV28 to TRBJ1-1; D may be TRBD1 (5 bases). With 6 bases removed from V and 5 bases from J, the gap between germline ends came to 13 bases. The CDR3 loop spans 13 amino acids. From germline, CDR1 is MDHEN and CDR2 SYDVKM. The chain's CDR3 is CASRPGWRTEAFF. CDR3 DNA sequence: TGTGCCAGCAGGCCAGGGTGGAGGACTGAAGCTTTCTTT. Variable domain in full (rest from reference TRBV28 and TRBJ1-1): DVKVTQSSRYLVKRTGEKVFLECVQDMDHENMFWYRQDPGLGLRLIYFSYDVKMKEKGDIPEGYSVSREKKERFSLILESASTNQTSMYLCASRPGWRTEAFFGQGTRLTVV.

CDR3 sequence: CASSRQNYGYTF. DNA for the CDR3: TGTGCCAGCAGTCGACAGAACTATGGCTACACCTTC. This chain connects TRBV3-1 (or the pseudogene TRBV3-2) to TRBJ1-2; D might be TRBD1 (5 bases). The CDR3 is made up of 12 amino acids. V lost 6 bases to trimming and J lost 2 bases, with 7 bases between them. CDR1 is LGHDT, CDR2 YNNKEL, per germline (reference sequence).

The chain has TRBV2 and TRBJ1-2; D is unclear. The germline CDR1 and CDR2 sequences are SNHLY and FYNNEI. Trimming left V 6 bases short and J 8 bases short, with 16 bases between. CDR3 length equals 13 residues. CDR3 in amino acids: CASSDWSSEGYTF. The CDR3 DNA sequence: TGTGCCAGCAGCGATTGGTCGTCGGAAGGCTACACCTTC.

The DNA of the CDR3 is TGTGCCAGCACGAGAAGACAGGGATCCTATGGCTACACCTTC. This translates into CASTRRQGSYGYTF. The V gene is TRBV27, the J gene TRBJ1-2; 7 bases match TRBD1. The CDR3 sequence is 14 residues long. Germline V gene data show CDR1 as MNHEY and CDR2 as SMNVEV (reference sequence). Unmatched junction bases numbered 9, after V lost 7 bases and J lost 4 bases.

The J gene is TRBJ2-7, the V gene TRBV7-2; TRBD2 matches at 8 bases. This CDR3 has 14 residues. The germline CDR1 and CDR2 sequences are SGHTA and FQGNSA. V was clipped by 5 bases and J by 2 bases; unmatched bases: 5. In DNA form, the CDR3 reads TGTGCCAGCAGCGGCGGGGGGACCCCCTACGAGCAGTACTTC. Residues: CASSGGGTPYEQYF.

This chain joins TRBV6-5 and TRBJ1-1, with D tentatively TRBD1 (5 bases). Germline V gene sequence: CDR1 MNHEY, CDR2 SVGAGI. Trimming pared 6 bases from V and 3 bases from J, leaving 11 bases between. The CDR3 totals 13 residues. DNA of the CDR3: TGTGCCAGCAGGAGGGGCGCATACACTGAAGCTTTCTTT. It specifies CASRRGAYTEAFF.

The rearrangement joins TRBV2 to TRBJ1-2; D perhaps matches TRBD1 (6 bases). V lost 7 bases and J lost 4, with 16 bases in between. The germline V gene encodes CDR1 SNHLY and CDR2 FYNNEI. The CDR3 length is 14 residues. In nucleotides, the CDR3 is TGTGCCAGCACCGCTCGGTCAGGGGCCTATGGCTACACCTTC. Its translation is CASTARSGAYGYTF.

V usage is TRBV24-1 and J usage is TRBJ1-2; TRBD1 agrees at 9 bases. Germline lookup yields CDR1 KGHDR and CDR2 SFDVKD. The CDR3 covers 15 residues. V gave up 5 bases and J gave up 2 bases; unmatched junction bases: 5. CDR3 protein: CATSAGDRENYGYTF. For the CDR3, the DNA is TGTGCCACCAGTGCTGGGGACAGGGAAAACTATGGCTACACCTTC.

V and J are TRBV7-9 and TRBJ2-1, with 7 bases lining up with TRBD2. Per the germline V gene, CDR1 is SEHNR and CDR2 is FQNEAQ (reference sequence). V lost 5 bases to trimming and J lost 3 bases; unmatched junction nucleotides: 16. The CDR3 is 18 amino acids. The CDR3 spells CASSATLASGYHYNEQFF. In nucleotides, the CDR3 is TGTGCCAGCAGCGCTACTTTGGCTAGCGGTTATCACTACAATGAGCAGTTCTTC.

The chain has TRBV7-6 and TRBJ1-3; D might be TRBD1 (6 bases). Germline V CDR1 and CDR2: SGHVS, FNYEAQ. This CDR3 comprises 15 residues. Trimming stripped 6 bases from V and 2 bases from J, with 14 bases between. The CDR3 sequence: CASSVGRTAGNTIYF. The DNA for the CDR3 is TGTGCCAGCAGTGTCGGCAGGACAGCTGGAAACACCATATATTTT. Combining the CDR3 with reference TRBV7-6 and TRBJ1-3 gives the whole variable domain GAGVSQSPRYKVTKRGQDVALRCDPISGHVSLYWYRQALGQGPEFLTYFNYEAQQDKSGLPNDRFSAERPEGSISTLTIQRTEQRDSAMYRCASSVGRTAGNTIYFGEGSWLTVV.

This chain connects TRBV9 to TRBJ1-1; D unclear. Trimming left V 4 bases short and J 4 bases short, with 14 bases between. This CDR3 contains 14 residues. From germline, CDR1 is SGDLS and CDR2 YYNGEE. CDR3 in amino acids: CASSPRTVATEAFF. As DNA, the CDR3 is TGTGCCAGCAGCCCCCGGACGGTCGCCACTGAAGCTTTCTTT.

The gene calls are TRBV2 and TRBJ1-2, with D uncertain. The V end lost 8 bases, the J end lost 1 base, and 20 bases lay between the germline ends. The CDR3 spans 16 residues. The germline CDR1 and CDR2 sequences are SNHLY and FYNNEI. The CDR3 sequence: CASAGRTTPDNYGYTF. The DNA of the CDR3 is TGTGCCAGCGCGGGCAGGACGACCCCCGATAACTATGGCTACACCTTC.

The J gene is TRBJ2-3, the V gene TRBV30, with TRBD2 matching 10 bases. Germline assignment: CDR1 GTSNPN and CDR2 SVGIG (reference sequence). The CDR3 loop spans 15 amino acids. V was pared by 0 bases and J by 5 bases, with 5 bases of the junction left unmatched. In DNA form, the CDR3 reads TGTGCCTGGAGTGTACGAAAGCGGGGGGGAGATACGCAGTATTTT. Protein: CAWSVRKRGGDTQYF.

This rearrangement joins TRBV4-1 to TRBJ1-5; no reliable D call. The CDR3 runs 15 residues. Per the germline V gene, CDR1 is MGHRA and CDR2 is YSYEKL. The ends were cut back, 4 bases at V and 3 bases at J, with 13 bases in the middle. The CDR3 here is CASSRVGGPNQPQHF. The CDR3 DNA is TGCGCCAGCAGCCGGGTGGGAGGTCCCAATCAGCCCCAGCATTTT.